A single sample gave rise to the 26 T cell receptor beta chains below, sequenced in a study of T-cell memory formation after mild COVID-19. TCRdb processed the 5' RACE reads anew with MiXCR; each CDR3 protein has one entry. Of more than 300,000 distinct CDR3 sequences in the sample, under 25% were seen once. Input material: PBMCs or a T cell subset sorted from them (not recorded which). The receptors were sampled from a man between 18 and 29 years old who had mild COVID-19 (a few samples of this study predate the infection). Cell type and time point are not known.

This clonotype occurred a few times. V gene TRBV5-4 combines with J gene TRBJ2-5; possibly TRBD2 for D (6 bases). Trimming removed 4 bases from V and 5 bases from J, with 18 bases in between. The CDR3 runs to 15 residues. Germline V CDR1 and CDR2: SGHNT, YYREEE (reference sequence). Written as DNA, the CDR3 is TGTGCCAGCAGCGACCCATCCCGGGGAGGTGAGACCCAGTACTTC. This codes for CASSDPSRGGETQYF.

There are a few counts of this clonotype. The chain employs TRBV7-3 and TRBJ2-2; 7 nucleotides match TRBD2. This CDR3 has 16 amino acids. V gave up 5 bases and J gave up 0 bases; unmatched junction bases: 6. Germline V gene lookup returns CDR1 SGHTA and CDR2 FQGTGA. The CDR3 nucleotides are TGTGCCAGCAGCGGCGGGGGAAACGCGAACACCGGGGAGCTGTTTTTT. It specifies CASSGGGNANTGELFF.

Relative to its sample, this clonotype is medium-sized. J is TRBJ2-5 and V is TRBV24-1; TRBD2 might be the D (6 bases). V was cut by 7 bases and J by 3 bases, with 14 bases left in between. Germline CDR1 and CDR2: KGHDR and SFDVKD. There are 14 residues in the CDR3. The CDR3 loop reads CATSGWGEEETQYF. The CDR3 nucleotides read TGTGCCACCAGCGGATGGGGGGAGGAAGAGACCCAGTACTTC.

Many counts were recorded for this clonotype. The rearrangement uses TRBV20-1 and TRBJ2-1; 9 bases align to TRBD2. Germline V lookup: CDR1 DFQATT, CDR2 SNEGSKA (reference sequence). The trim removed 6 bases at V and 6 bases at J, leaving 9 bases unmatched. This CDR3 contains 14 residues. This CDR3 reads CSAHGLAHSNEQFF. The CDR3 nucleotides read TGCAGTGCCCACGGACTAGCGCACTCCAATGAGCAGTTCTTC.

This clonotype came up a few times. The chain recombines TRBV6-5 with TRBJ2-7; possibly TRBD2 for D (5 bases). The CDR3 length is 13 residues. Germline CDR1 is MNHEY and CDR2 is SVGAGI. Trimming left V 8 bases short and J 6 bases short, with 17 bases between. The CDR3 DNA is TGTGCCAGCGGCCGAACGGGGTTCTCCGAGCAGTACGTC. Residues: CASGRTGFSEQYV.

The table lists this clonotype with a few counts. Here the CDR3 reads CASSGSNGYEQYV. CDR3 nucleotides: TGTGCCAGCTCTGGGTCTAATGGCTACGAGCAGTACGTC. This sequence joins TRBV2 and TRBJ2-7, with unresolved D. Germline lookup yields CDR1 SNHLY and CDR2 FYNNEI. This CDR3 has 13 residues. The V gene lost 8 bases and the J gene lost 3 bases, with 14 bases spanning the gap.

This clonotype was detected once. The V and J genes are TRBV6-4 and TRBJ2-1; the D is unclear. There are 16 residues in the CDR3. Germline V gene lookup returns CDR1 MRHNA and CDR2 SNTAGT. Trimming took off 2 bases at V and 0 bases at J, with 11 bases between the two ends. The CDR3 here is CASSDTHTNSYNEQFF. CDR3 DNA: TGTGCCAGCAGTGACACGCATACCAACTCCTACAATGAGCAGTTCTTC.

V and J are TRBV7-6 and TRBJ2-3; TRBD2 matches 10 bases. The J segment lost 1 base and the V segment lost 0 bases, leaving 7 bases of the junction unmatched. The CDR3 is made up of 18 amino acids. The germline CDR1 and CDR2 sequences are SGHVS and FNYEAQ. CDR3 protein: CASSLASGGGFRTDTQYF. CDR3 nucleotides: TGTGCCAGCAGCTTAGCAAGCGGGGGGGGCTTTCGCACAGATACGCAGTATTTT.

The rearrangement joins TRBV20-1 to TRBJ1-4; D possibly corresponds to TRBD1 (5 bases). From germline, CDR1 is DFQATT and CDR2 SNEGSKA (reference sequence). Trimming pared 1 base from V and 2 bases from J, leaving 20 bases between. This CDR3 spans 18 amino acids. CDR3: CSARGAGRDVGTNEKLFF. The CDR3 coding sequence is TGCAGTGCTAGAGGGGCAGGCAGGGACGTTGGGACTAATGAAAAACTGTTTTTT.

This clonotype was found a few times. The CDR3 DNA sequence: TGTGCCAGCAGTCCAGGGGGCTACTTCGATACGCAGTATTTT. It specifies CASSPGGYFDTQYF. The rearrangement links TRBV12-3 or TRBV12-4 to TRBJ2-3; 8 bases fit TRBD1. This CDR3 is built from 14 residues. With 5 bases clipped from V and 6 bases from J, the junction kept 7 bases outside the gene matches.

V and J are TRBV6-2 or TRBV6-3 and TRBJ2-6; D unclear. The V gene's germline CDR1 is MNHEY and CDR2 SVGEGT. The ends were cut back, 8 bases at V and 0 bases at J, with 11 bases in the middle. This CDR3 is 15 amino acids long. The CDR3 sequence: CASVEANSGANVLTF. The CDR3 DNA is TGTGCCAGCGTAGAAGCGAACTCTGGGGCCAACGTCCTGACTTTC.

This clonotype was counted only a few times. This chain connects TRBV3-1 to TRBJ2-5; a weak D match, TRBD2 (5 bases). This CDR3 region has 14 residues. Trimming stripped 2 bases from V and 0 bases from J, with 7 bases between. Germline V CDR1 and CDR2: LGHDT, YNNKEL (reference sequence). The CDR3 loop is CASSQQRDQETQYF. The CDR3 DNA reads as TGTGCCAGCAGCCAACAGAGGGACCAAGAGACCCAGTACTTC.

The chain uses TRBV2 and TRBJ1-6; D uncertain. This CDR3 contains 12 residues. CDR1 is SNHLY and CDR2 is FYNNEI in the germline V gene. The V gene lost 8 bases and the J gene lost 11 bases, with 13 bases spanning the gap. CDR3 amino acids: CASVTRLPPLHF. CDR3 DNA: TGTGCCAGCGTAACCCGGCTTCCACCCCTCCACTTT.

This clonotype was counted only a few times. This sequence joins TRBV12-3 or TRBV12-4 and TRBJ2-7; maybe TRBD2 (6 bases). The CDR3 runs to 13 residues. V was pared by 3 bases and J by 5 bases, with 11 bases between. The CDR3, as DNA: TGTGCCAGCAGTTTGGGAGGACGGGACGAGCAGTACGTC. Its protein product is CASSLGGRDEQYV.

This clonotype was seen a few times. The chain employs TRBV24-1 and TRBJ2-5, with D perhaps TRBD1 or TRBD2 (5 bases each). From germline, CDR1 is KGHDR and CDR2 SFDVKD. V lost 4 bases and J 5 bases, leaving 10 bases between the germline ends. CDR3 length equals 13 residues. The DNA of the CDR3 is TGTGCCACCAGTGACGGGGCAGGTGAGACCCAGTACTTC. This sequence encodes CATSDGAGETQYF.

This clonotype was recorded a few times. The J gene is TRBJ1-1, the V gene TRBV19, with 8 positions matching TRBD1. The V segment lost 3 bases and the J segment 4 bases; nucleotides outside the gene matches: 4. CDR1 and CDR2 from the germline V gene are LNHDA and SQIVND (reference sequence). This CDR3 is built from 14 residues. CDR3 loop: CASSIRRGPTEAFF. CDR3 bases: TGTGCCAGTAGTATCCGCAGGGGGCCCACTGAAGCTTTCTTT. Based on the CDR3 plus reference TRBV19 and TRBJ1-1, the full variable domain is DGGITQSPKYLFRKEGQNVTLSCEQNLNHDAMYWYRQDPGQGLRLIYYSQIVNDFQKGDIAEGYSVSREKKESFPLTVTSAQKNPTAFYLCASSIRRGPTEAFFGQGTRLTVV.

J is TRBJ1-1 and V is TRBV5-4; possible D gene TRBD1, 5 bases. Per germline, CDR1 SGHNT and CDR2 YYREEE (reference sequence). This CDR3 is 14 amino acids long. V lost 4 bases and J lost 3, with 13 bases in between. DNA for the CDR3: TGTGCCAGCAGCGTACAGGAGGGGCACACTGAAGCTTTCTTT. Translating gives CASSVQEGHTEAFF.

CDR3 DNA: TGTGCCATCAGTCCGGGACTAGCGGGGTACAATGAGCAGTTCTTC. Its protein is CAISPGLAGYNEQFF. This chain uses TRBV10-3 with TRBJ2-1; the match to TRBD2 covers 13 bases. V was pared by 5 bases and J by 4 bases, with 2 bases of the junction left unmatched. The CDR3 sequence is 15 residues long. Germline V gives CDR1 ENHRY, CDR2 SYGVKD.

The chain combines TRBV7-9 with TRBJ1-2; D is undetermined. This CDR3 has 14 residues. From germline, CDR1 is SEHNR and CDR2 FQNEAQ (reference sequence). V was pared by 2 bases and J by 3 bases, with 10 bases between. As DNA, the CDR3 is TGTGCCAGCAGCTTATATGAGGGAGACTATGGCTACACCTTC. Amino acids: CASSLYEGDYGYTF. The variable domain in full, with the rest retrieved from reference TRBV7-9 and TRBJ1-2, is DTGVSQNPRHKITKRGQNVTFRCDPISEHNRLYWYRQTLGQGPEFLTYFQNEAQLEKSRLLSDRFSAERPKGSFSTLEIQRTEQGDSAMYLCASSLYEGDYGYTFGSGTRLTVV.

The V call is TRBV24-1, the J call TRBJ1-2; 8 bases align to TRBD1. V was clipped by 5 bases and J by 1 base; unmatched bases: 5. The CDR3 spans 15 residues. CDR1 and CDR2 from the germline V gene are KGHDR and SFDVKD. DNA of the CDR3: TGTGCCACCAGTGGCCCGACAGGGGTTAACTATGGCTACACCTTC. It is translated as CATSGPTGVNYGYTF.

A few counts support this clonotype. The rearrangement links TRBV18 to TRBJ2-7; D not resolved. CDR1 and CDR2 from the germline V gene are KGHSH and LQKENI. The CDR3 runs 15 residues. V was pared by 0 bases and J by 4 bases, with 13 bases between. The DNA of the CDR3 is TGTGCCAGCTCACCACCGTTTAGGGCGTCGTACGAGCAGTACTTC. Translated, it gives CASSPPFRASYEQYF.

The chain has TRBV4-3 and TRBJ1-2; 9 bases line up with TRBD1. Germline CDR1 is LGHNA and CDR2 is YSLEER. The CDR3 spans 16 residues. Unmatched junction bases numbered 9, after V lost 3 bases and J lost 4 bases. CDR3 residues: CASSHAAGQGLYGYTF. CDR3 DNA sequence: TGCGCCAGCAGCCATGCTGCCGGACAGGGGCTCTATGGCTACACCTTC.

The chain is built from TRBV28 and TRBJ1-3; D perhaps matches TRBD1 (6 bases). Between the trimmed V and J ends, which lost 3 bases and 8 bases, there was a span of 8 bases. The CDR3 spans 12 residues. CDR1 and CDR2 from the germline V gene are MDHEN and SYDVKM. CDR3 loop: CASSLGGDTIYF. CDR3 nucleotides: TGTGCCAGCAGTTTGGGGGGCGACACCATATATTTT.

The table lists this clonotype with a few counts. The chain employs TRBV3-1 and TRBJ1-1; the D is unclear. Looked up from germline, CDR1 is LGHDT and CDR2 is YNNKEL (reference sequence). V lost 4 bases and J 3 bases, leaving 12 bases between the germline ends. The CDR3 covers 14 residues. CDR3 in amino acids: CASSPPNLYTEAFF. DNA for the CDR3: TGTGCCAGCAGCCCCCCCAACTTATACACTGAAGCTTTCTTT.

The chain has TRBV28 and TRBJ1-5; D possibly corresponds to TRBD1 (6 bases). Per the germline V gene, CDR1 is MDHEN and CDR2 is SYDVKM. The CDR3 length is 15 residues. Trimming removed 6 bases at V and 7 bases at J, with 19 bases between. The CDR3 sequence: CASRTAGTSDQPQHF. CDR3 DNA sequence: TGTGCCAGCAGAACTGCGGGGACATCGGACCAGCCCCAGCATTTT.

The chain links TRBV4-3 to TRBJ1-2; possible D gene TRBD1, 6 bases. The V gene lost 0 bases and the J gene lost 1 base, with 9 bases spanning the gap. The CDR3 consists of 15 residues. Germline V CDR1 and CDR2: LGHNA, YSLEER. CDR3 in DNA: TGCGCCAGCAGCCAAGATAGGGGGGATAACTATGGCTACACCTTC. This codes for CASSQDRGDNYGYTF.